The next 27 T cell receptor beta chains were all read from a single sample in a study of human T cells and chemical hapten exposure. Noted time point: patch test 1, 2 weeks after DPC sensitization. Treatment specified: therapeutic diphenylcyclopropenone sensitization with weekly scalp DPC. MiXCR was run by TCRdb on the RACE reads, yielding one entry per CDR3 protein. Seen here are some 350,000 distinct CDR3 sequences, about 7% observed once, and the top ten hold roughly 8%. The sequencing here drew on whole blood, taken in connection with sensitization to the hapten diphenylcyclopropenone (DPC). These receptors were obtained from a woman younger than 35 with alopecia areata. Some clones in this sample may be carry-over from other donors' samples.

The V call is TRBV7-9, the J call TRBJ2-3; possibly TRBD1 or TRBD2 for D (6 bases each). This CDR3 is 16 amino acids long. CDR1 and CDR2 from the germline V gene are SEHNR and FQNEAQ (reference sequence). V lost 5 bases to trimming and J lost 0 bases, with 15 bases between them. CDR3 nucleotide sequence: TGTGCCAGCAGCCTGCGACAGGCGGGAAGCACAGATACGCAGTATTTT. It encodes CASSLRQAGSTDTQYF.

This clonotype occurred a few times. The J gene is TRBJ2-3, the V gene TRBV7-2; possible D gene TRBD2, 7 bases. V was cut by 3 bases and J by 6 bases, with 19 bases left in between. Germline assignment: CDR1 SGHTA and CDR2 FQGNSA. The CDR3 is made up of 16 amino acids. The CDR3 nucleotides are TGTGCCAGCAGCTTTAGCTATGCGGGGGCCAAGGATACGCAGTATTTT. It specifies CASSFSYAGAKDTQYF.

This clonotype was seen only a few times. This rearrangement joins TRBV24-1 to TRBJ1-5, with TRBD1 matching 11 bases. The CDR3 runs to 16 residues. CDR1 and CDR2 (germline): KGHDR, SFDVKD. The V segment lost 9 bases and the J segment 3 bases; nucleotides outside the gene matches: 9. The CDR3 region has the DNA TGTGCCACCGACGCCGGGACAGGGGGGACCAATCAGCCCCAGCATTTT. Translating it yields CATDAGTGGTNQPQHF.

This clonotype was seen at least ten times. The CDR3 loop reads CSVEGIGAFPDTQYF. The CDR3 coding sequence is TGCAGCGTTGAAGGCATCGGGGCCTTCCCAGATACGCAGTATTTT. The V gene is TRBV29-1, the J gene TRBJ2-3, with D tentatively TRBD1 or TRBD2 (5 bases each). Trimming removed 1 base at V and 4 bases at J, with 15 bases between. This CDR3 contains 15 residues. Germline V CDR1 and CDR2: SQVTM, ANQGSEA.

In this sample, this clonotype turned up many times. The chain has TRBV6-2 or TRBV6-3 and TRBJ2-4, with a weak D call TRBD1 (5 bases). CDR1 MNHEY and CDR2 SVGEGT come from the germline V gene. The V gene lost 6 bases and the J gene lost 6 bases, with 12 bases spanning the gap. CDR3 length: 13 residues. The CDR3 region is CASSRTGRNIQYF. CDR3 bases: TGTGCCAGCAGCCGCACAGGCAGAAACATTCAGTACTTC.

This clonotype was seen a handful of times. The chain couples TRBV12-3 or TRBV12-4 to TRBJ2-1, with D possibly matching TRBD2 (5 bases). Between the trimmed V and J ends, which lost 2 bases and 9 bases, there was a span of 11 bases. The CDR3 totals 13 residues. CDR3 bases: TGTGCCAGCAGTTTAATTCGGGGAAGTGAGCAGTTCTTC. Encoded protein: CASSLIRGSEQFF.

There are many counts of this clonotype. The chain joins TRBV18 to TRBJ2-6; 9 bases are a match to TRBD1. Germline CDR1 KGHSH, CDR2 LQKENI. The CDR3 runs to 20 residues. V lost 0 bases, J lost 4 bases, and 13 bases stayed unmatched. The CDR3 DNA reads TGTGCCAGCTCACCACCACCTATGTCCCGGGACAGGGCCGGGGCCAACGTCCTGACTTTC. Its translation is CASSPPPMSRDRAGANVLTF.

This chain connects TRBV18 to TRBJ1-5, with 7 bases aligning to TRBD1. Trimming took 3 bases from V and 3 from J; bases not matched to a gene: 5. The CDR3 covers 15 residues. From germline, CDR1 is KGHSH and CDR2 LQKENI. CDR3 residues: CASSPQTGNNQPQHF. CDR3 nucleotides: TGTGCCAGCTCACCCCAGACAGGGAACAATCAGCCCCAGCATTTT.

This clonotype was observed a handful of times. This rearrangement joins TRBV5-4 to TRBJ2-3; D call uncertain. The V and J ends lost 1 base and 1 base respectively, with 4 bases between them. The CDR3 runs to 13 residues. In germline, CDR1 is SGHNT, CDR2 YYREEE (reference sequence). DNA of the CDR3: TGTGCCAGCAGCTTGTTGGGCACAGATACGCAGTATTTT. Residues: CASSLLGTDTQYF.

This clonotype appeared a few times. V usage is TRBV7-9 and J usage is TRBJ1-3; D is unresolved. CDR1 and CDR2 (germline): SEHNR, FQNEAQ (reference sequence). The CDR3 is 17 amino acids. V shed 2 bases and J shed 8 bases, with 22 bases lying between them. The CDR3 DNA is TGTGCCAGCAGCTTAACACCCGCAAGAGTGAATCCATACACCATATATTTT. It is translated as CASSLTPARVNPYTIYF.

This chain connects TRBV6-5 to TRBJ1-1; TRBD1 might be the D (5 bases). CDR1 MNHEY and CDR2 SVGAGI come from the germline V gene. The CDR3 is 15 amino acids. V shed 2 bases and J shed 6 bases, with 16 bases lying between them. The CDR3 DNA follows: TGTGCCAGCAGTTACAGGCAGGGAATATCGGCTGAAGCTTTCTTT. Protein sequence: CASSYRQGISAEAFF.

The V gene is TRBV6-1, the J gene TRBJ1-1, with unresolved D. There are 14 residues in the CDR3. Per the germline V gene, CDR1 is MNHNS and CDR2 is SASEGT. Between the trimmed V and J ends, which lost 6 bases and 1 base, there was a span of 12 bases. For the CDR3, the DNA is TGTGCCAGCAGCGCCACTATATCGAACACTGAAGCTTTCTTT. Encoded protein: CASSATISNTEAFF.

V gene TRBV7-9 combines with J gene TRBJ1-2; no clear D. V was clipped by 5 bases and J by 4 bases, with 11 bases between them. This CDR3 is 13 amino acids long. Germline V gene data show CDR1 as SEHNR and CDR2 as FQNEAQ (reference sequence). CDR3 coding DNA: TGTGCCAGCAGCCGCGACACAGTCTATGGCTACACCTTC. Translation: CASSRDTVYGYTF.

This chain joins TRBV5-6 and TRBJ2-1; D not certain. Germline CDR1 is SGHDT and CDR2 is YYEEEE. This CDR3 has 17 residues. V lost 4 bases, J lost 4 bases, and 21 bases lay in between. The CDR3 reads CASSPGATRYLYNEQFF. The CDR3, as DNA: TGTGCCAGCAGCCCCGGTGCTACTCGCTATCTTTACAATGAGCAGTTCTTC.

This clonotype was detected ten times or more. The gene calls are TRBV7-8 and TRBJ2-3, with 8 bases lining up with TRBD2. The CDR3 extends over 15 amino acids. The V gene's germline CDR1 is SGHVS and CDR2 FQNEAQ. V trimming: 2 bases; J trimming: 2 bases; junction bases outside the gene matches: 3. The CDR3 region has the DNA TGTGCCAGCAGCTTAAGCGGGGGTTACACAGATACGCAGTATTTT. It encodes CASSLSGGYTDTQYF. The variable domain in full, with the rest retrieved from reference TRBV7-8 and TRBJ2-3, is GAGVSQSPRYKVAKRGQDVALRCDPISGHVSLFWYQQALGQGPEFLTYFQNEAQLDKSGLPSDRFFAERPEGSVSTLKIQRTQQEDSAVYLCASSLSGGYTDTQYFGPGTRLTVL.

By share, this clonotype counts as medium-sized. This chain connects TRBV12-3 or TRBV12-4 to TRBJ2-5; no clear D. The CDR3 runs to 10 residues. Trimming took off 11 bases at V and 7 bases at J, with 11 bases between the two ends. This CDR3 reads CAAGWGTQYF. The CDR3 DNA reads as TGTGCCGCTGGGTGGGGGACCCAGTACTTC.

The gene calls are TRBV12-3 or TRBV12-4 and TRBJ1-2; D call uncertain. V shed 7 bases and J shed 6 bases, with 18 bases lying between them. The CDR3 runs to 14 residues. Here the CDR3 DNA reads TGTGCCAGCATCCTATCCGGCCAATACCATGGCTACACCTTC. Its translation is CASILSGQYHGYTF.

The chain carries TRBV4-3 and TRBJ1-2; TRBD1 might be the D (5 bases). The germline gives CDR1 LGHNA, CDR2 YSLEER. The V end lost 5 bases, the J end lost 4 bases, and 14 bases lay between the germline ends. This CDR3 contains 14 residues. The CDR3 loop is CASSSGLGAYGYTF. The CDR3 DNA is TGCGCCAGCAGCTCCGGGCTAGGGGCCTATGGCTACACCTTC.

The chain employs TRBV7-9 and TRBJ2-7, with D tentatively TRBD1 (6 bases). The CDR3 covers 16 residues. Deletions cut 4 bases from V and 2 bases from J, with 18 bases between. Germline V gives CDR1 SEHNR, CDR2 FQNEAQ (reference sequence). The CDR3, as DNA: TGTGCCAGCAGCTCTGCCAGGGGTCCTGCCACCTACGAGCAGTACTTC. Translating it yields CASSSARGPATYEQYF.

This clonotype was detected a few times. This chain connects TRBV7-9 to TRBJ1-6; perhaps TRBD1 as D (5 bases). Trimming removed 1 base at V and 6 bases at J, with 10 bases between. There are 15 residues in the CDR3. Looked up from germline, CDR1 is SEHNR and CDR2 is FQNEAQ (reference sequence). This chain's CDR3 is CASSLGLGGNSPLHF. CDR3 nucleotide sequence: TGTGCCAGCAGCTTAGGGCTTGGGGGTAATTCACCCCTCCACTTT.

The rearrangement joins TRBV6-2 or TRBV6-3 to TRBJ1-5; D is uncertain. CDR3 length: 18 amino acids. V was shortened by 7 bases and J by 0 bases, with 22 bases between the two germline ends. The germline V gene has CDR1 MNHEY and CDR2 SVGEGT. The CDR3 protein is CASNSISEGYHSNQPQHF. The DNA of the CDR3 is TGTGCCAGCAACTCTATATCGGAGGGATACCATAGCAATCAGCCCCAGCATTTT.

This clonotype has more than one count but fewer than ten. The genes are TRBV7-9 and TRBJ1-1, with D unclear. This CDR3 region has 12 residues. V lost 2 bases and J 4 bases, leaving 5 bases between the germline ends. The germline V gene encodes CDR1 SEHNR and CDR2 FQNEAQ (reference sequence). The CDR3 sequence is CASSLSLTEAFF. Here the CDR3 DNA reads TGTGCCAGCAGCTTAAGTCTCACTGAAGCTTTCTTT.

This clonotype was counted many times. The genes are TRBV29-1 and TRBJ2-6, with a tentative D call TRBD1 (6 bases). CDR3 length equals 16 residues. Germline V gene lookup returns CDR1 SQVTM and CDR2 ANQGSEA. Trimming cost V 5 bases and J 0 bases, with 14 bases left between them. The CDR3, as DNA: TGCAGCGTTATGGGGGCGACCTTCTCTGGGGCCAACGTCCTGACTTTC. It specifies CSVMGATFSGANVLTF.

As DNA, the CDR3 is TGTGCCATCAGCCCCGGACAGGGGACGTCACCCCTCCACTTT. This encodes CAISPGQGTSPLHF. This rearrangement joins TRBV10-3 to TRBJ1-6; 9 bases align to TRBD1. Germline CDR1 is ENHRY and CDR2 is SYGVKD. The trim removed 6 bases at V and 10 bases at J, leaving 7 bases unmatched. This CDR3 is built from 14 residues.

The genes are TRBV6-1 and TRBJ2-7; no firm D call. The CDR3 is 14 amino acids. Germline assignment: CDR1 MNHNS and CDR2 SASEGT. The V and J ends lost 0 bases and 6 bases respectively, with 12 bases between them. This chain's CDR3 is CASSEAMGAGEQYF. DNA for the CDR3: TGTGCCAGCAGTGAAGCGATGGGTGCCGGCGAGCAGTACTTC.

This clonotype occurred a few times. The chain couples TRBV7-9 to TRBJ2-3; TRBD1 aligns across 12 bases. Germline V lookup: CDR1 SEHNR, CDR2 FQNEAQ (reference sequence). V lost 6 bases, J lost 3 bases, and 4 bases stayed unmatched. The CDR3 spans 15 residues. CDR3 protein: CASRGQGARTDTQYF. The CDR3 DNA is TGTGCCAGCAGGGGACAGGGGGCACGTACAGATACGCAGTATTTT.

This clonotype was counted many times. The V and J genes are TRBV5-1 and TRBJ2-1; 7 positions agree with TRBD1. V dropped 1 base and J dropped 7; count of bases not matched to a gene: 5. The length of the CDR3 is 14 residues. CDR1 and CDR2 from the germline V gene are SGHRS and YFSETQ. CDR3 nucleotide sequence: TGCGCCAGCAGCTTGAACAGGGGAAGGAATGAGCAGTTCTTC. It codes for CASSLNRGRNEQFF. The entire variable domain, with the rest obtained from reference TRBV5-1 and TRBJ2-1, is as follows: KAGVTQTPRYLIKTRGQQVTLSCSPISGHRSVSWYQQTPGQGLQFLFEYFSETQRNKGNFPGRFSGRQFSNSRSEMNVSTLELGDSALYLCASSLNRGRNEQFFGPGTRLTVL.